This TCR beta chain was sequenced for a study of T cells in Graves' hyperthyroidism and ophthalmopathy. Trimming removed 0 bases from V and 1 base from J, with 12 bases in between. CDR1 and CDR2 (germline): MGHRA, YSYEKL. This CDR3 contains 17 residues. The investigators amplified TCR beta CDR3 regions from RNA transcripts. The HTBI primer set was used in a first-round RT-PCR of the TCR CDR3. TCRdb processed the multiplex PCR reads anew with MiXCR; each CDR3 protein has one entry. The sample lists roughly 250,000 distinct CDR3 sequences, about 16% occurring once. The V and J genes are TRBV4-1 and TRBJ2-2; D uncertain. This clonotype originated in a woman aged 18-29 years with Graves' ophthalmopathy. What was sequenced was blood. CDR3 nucleotide sequence: TGCGCCAGCAGCCAAGATCATAGTACCAGGAACACCGGGGAGCTGTTTTTT. This gives the protein CASSQDHSTRNTGELFF.